This T cell receptor beta chain was retrieved from a study of early T cells in non-severe SARS-CoV-2 infection. Germline trimming cut 5 bases from V and 4 bases from J; bases unmatched to any gene: 11. CDR3 length equals 17 residues. Individual cDNA molecules received unique molecular identifiers. TCRdb reprocessed the 5' RACE reads with MiXCR, giving one entry per CDR3 protein. The sample shows 53,000 or so distinct CDR3 sequences, around 12% of them seen only once. This clonotype was counted a few times. The origin of this receptor is an adult who was a healthcare worker with PCR-confirmed SARS-CoV-2 infection or an uninfected control (not recorded which). This sequence joins TRBV12-3 or TRBV12-4 and TRBJ2-1; 10 bases fit TRBD2. The specimen comprised whole blood, sampled at baseline. The CDR3, as DNA: TGTGCCAGCAGTCCGTGGACTAGCGGCGTTGTATACAATGAGCAGTTCTTC. It is translated as CASSPWTSGVVYNEQFF.